This T cell receptor beta chain is from a study of blood T cells in healthy people across ages. Per sample, a minimum of 6 million PBMCs were isolated. Samples each yielded at least 5 micrograms of total RNA. The germline V gene has CDR1 LGHDT and CDR2 YNNKEL (reference sequence). CDR3 length equals 15 residues. The germline V and J ends were trimmed by 0 bases and 7 bases, with 13 bases remaining between them. This clonotype was found once. The antigen is unknown. A second PCR, run for about 6 to 11 cycles, used a sample-barcoded 5' primer plus a J-beta primer mix. Each cDNA was tagged by a template-switch adaptor containing 12 random nucleotides. TCRdb re-called the 5' RACE reads through MiXCR, storing one row per CDR3 protein. The sample yields about 1 million distinct CDR3 sequences, over 35% seen once. Overall study findings and caveats: There were more naive CD4+ cells and higher diversity in long-lived donors than in aged donors.

The sample taken for sequencing was blood. The clonotype comes from a woman aged 55 to 70 in good health. The chain combines TRBV3-1 with TRBJ2-1; D unclear. The CDR3 loop reads CASSQDLPPRNEQFF. CDR3 sequence (DNA): TGTGCCAGCAGCCAAGATCTCCCCCCCCGGAATGAGCAGTTCTTC.